The 29 T cell receptor beta chains reported below all come from one sample, sequenced in a study of response to subunit inactivated influenza vaccine. Each CDR3 protein gets one entry after TCRdb re-called the RT-PCR reads with MiXCR. The sample records about 180,000 distinct CDR3 sequences, around a tenth being singletons. Sample: non-naive T cells sorted from PBMCs, taken on the day of vaccination. These receptors all stem from a middle-aged man who received an inactivated influenza vaccine.

The table lists this clonotype with a few counts. The chain combines TRBV11-2 with TRBJ2-3; possible D gene TRBD1, 5 bases. Germline V lookup: CDR1 SGHAT, CDR2 FQNNGV. CDR3 length: 14 residues. Trimming left V 6 bases short and J 0 bases short, with 10 bases between. CDR3 region: CASSHRQSTDTQYF. The CDR3, as DNA: TGTGCCAGCAGTCATAGACAGAGCACAGATACGCAGTATTTT.

This clonotype was counted ten times or more. The rearrangement uses TRBV24-1 and TRBJ2-2, with 10 bases lining up with TRBD2. After removal of 0 bases from V and 0 bases from J, the junction contained 6 bases not matched to a gene. This CDR3 has 19 residues. CDR1 is KGHDR, CDR2 SFDVKD, per germline. The DNA of the CDR3 is TGTGCCACCAGTGATTTGACCCCTAGCGGGGGCTCGAACACCGGGGAGCTGTTTTTT. This gives the protein CATSDLTPSGGSNTGELFF.

This clonotype was seen at least ten times. The rearrangement uses TRBV5-6 and TRBJ1-5, with a possible D match to TRBD1 (5 bases). The CDR3 loop spans 15 amino acids. V was shortened by 3 bases and J by 2 bases, with 12 bases between the two germline ends. Germline lookup yields CDR1 SGHDT and CDR2 YYEEEE. CDR3 DNA: TGTGCCAGCAGCTCCCAGGGAGGCGGCAATCAGCCCCAGCATTTT. Translated: CASSSQGGGNQPQHF.

This clonotype was observed a handful of times. This chain uses TRBV11-2 with TRBJ2-3, with 11 bases matching TRBD2. Unmatched junction bases numbered 11, after V lost 4 bases and J lost 2 bases. The CDR3 is 18 amino acids. The germline gives CDR1 SGHAT, CDR2 FQNNGV. Written as DNA, the CDR3 is TGTGCCAGCAGCTATCCGGGACTAGCGGACTATAACACAGATACGCAGTATTTT. As protein: CASSYPGLADYNTDTQYF.

The rearrangement links TRBV27 to TRBJ2-1; TRBD2 matches at 13 bases. CDR3 length equals 18 residues. CDR1 MNHEY and CDR2 SMNVEV come from the germline V gene (reference sequence). The trim removed 11 bases at V and 0 bases at J, leaving 13 bases unmatched. This CDR3 is CAFSLPGLAGDSYNEQFF. Written as DNA, the CDR3 is TGTGCCTTCAGTTTACCCGGACTAGCGGGGGACTCCTACAATGAGCAGTTCTTC.

Many counts were recorded for this clonotype. J is TRBJ2-7 and V is TRBV7-8; 7 positions agree with TRBD2. Germline lookup yields CDR1 SGHVS and CDR2 FQNEAQ. V gave up 2 bases and J gave up 6 bases; unmatched junction bases: 10. The CDR3 is 15 residues long. CDR3 nucleotides: TGTGCCAGCAGCTTACCAGCGGGATGGGGACCCGAGCAGTACTTC. Translated: CASSLPAGWGPEQYF. The variable domain in full, with the rest retrieved from reference TRBV7-8 and TRBJ2-7, is GAGVSQSPRYKVAKRGQDVALRCDPISGHVSLFWYQQALGQGPEFLTYFQNEAQLDKSGLPSDRFFAERPEGSVSTLKIQRTQQEDSAVYLCASSLPAGWGPEQYFGPGTRLTVT.

A few counts support this clonotype. The rearrangement links TRBV6-1 to TRBJ1-1, with D possibly being TRBD1 (5 bases). The CDR3 is made up of 17 amino acids. The V end lost 5 bases, the J end lost 4 bases, and 23 bases lay between the germline ends. The V gene's germline CDR1 is MNHNS and CDR2 SASEGT. CDR3 DNA: TGTGCCAGCAGTCAGCTCAGGGTATCCCTCAAAGGCACTGAAGCTTTCTTT. Translation: CASSQLRVSLKGTEAFF.

The chain has TRBV6-2 or TRBV6-3 and TRBJ1-1, with 7 positions matching TRBD1. V gave up 6 bases and J gave up 3 bases; unmatched junction bases: 13. CDR1 is MNHEY and CDR2 is SVGEGT in the germline V gene. The CDR3 loop spans 16 amino acids. DNA for the CDR3: TGTGCCAGCAGCCCACGAAACAGGGGCAAAGACACTGAAGCTTTCTTT. Translation gives CASSPRNRGKDTEAFF.

In this sample, this clonotype turned up a few times. The genes are TRBV7-2 and TRBJ2-7; TRBD2 is a possible D gene (5 bases). The germline V gene has CDR1 SGHTA and CDR2 FQGNSA. V was shortened by 5 bases and J by 5 bases, with 13 bases between the two germline ends. There are 13 residues in the CDR3. The CDR3 sequence: CASSPEGVNEQYF. CDR3 DNA: TGTGCCAGCAGCCCAGAGGGCGTCAACGAGCAGTACTTC.

Notes on this clonotype: This may be a read error: a much more frequent sequence differs by one nucleotide. The chain joins TRBV20-1 to TRBJ1-1; 8 positions agree with TRBD1. V lost 3 bases and J lost 4; bases outside the gene matches: 4. CDR1 and CDR2 from the germline V gene are DFQATT and SNEGSKA (reference sequence). The CDR3 is 13 residues long. CDR3 region: CSASQGAVTEAFF. The CDR3 DNA is TGCAGTGCTAGCCAGGGGGCGGTCACTGAAGCTTTCTTT.

This clonotype occurred a few times. The J gene is TRBJ2-1, the V gene TRBV15; 8 nucleotides align to TRBD2. The CDR3 sequence is 17 residues long. In germline, CDR1 is LNHNV, CDR2 YYDKDF (reference sequence). J lost 10 bases, V lost 0 bases, and 14 bases had no gene match. Written as DNA, the CDR3 is TGTGCCACCAGCAGAGATCGTCGGGGGGGGCTAGTTGAGGAGCAGTTCTTC. Translating it yields CATSRDRRGGLVEEQFF. The full variable domain, rest sourced from reference TRBV15 and TRBJ2-1, is DAMVIQNPRYQVTQFGKPVTLSCSQTLNHNVMYWYQQKSSQAPKLLFHYYDKDFNNEADTPDNFQSRRPNTSFCFLDIRSPGLGDTAMYLCATSRDRRGGLVEEQFFGPGTRLTVL.

The V and J genes are TRBV20-1 and TRBJ1-2; the D is unclear. The CDR3 runs to 12 residues. V lost 6 bases to trimming and J lost 2 bases, with 10 bases between them. Germline CDR1 reads DFQATT; CDR2 reads SNEGSKA (reference sequence). CDR3 region: CSADWPNYGYTF. The CDR3 DNA reads as TGCAGTGCGGATTGGCCCAACTATGGCTACACCTTC.

This clonotype was picked up a small number of times. The chain has TRBV27 and TRBJ1-1; D unclear. The CDR3 consists of 15 residues. The germline V gene encodes CDR1 MNHEY and CDR2 SMNVEV (reference sequence). The V gene lost 2 bases and the J gene lost 0 bases, with 10 bases spanning the gap. DNA of the CDR3: TGTGCCAGCAGTTTAATTTCGCAATTGAACACTGAAGCTTTCTTT. This gives the protein CASSLISQLNTEAFF.

This chain joins TRBV30 and TRBJ2-7, with D uncertain. With 4 bases removed from V and 6 bases from J, the gap between germline ends came to 10 bases. The CDR3 is 11 amino acids. The germline V gene encodes CDR1 GTSNPN and CDR2 SVGIG (reference sequence). The CDR3 region is CAWKIGGEQYF. CDR3 DNA sequence: TGTGCCTGGAAGATTGGTGGCGAGCAGTACTTC.

The chain couples TRBV4-3 to TRBJ1-3; tentative D call: TRBD1 (5 bases). CDR1 is LGHNA and CDR2 is YSLEER in the germline V gene. The CDR3 runs 17 residues. V was shortened by 4 bases and J by 0 bases, with 16 bases between the two germline ends. CDR3 DNA: TGCGCCAGCAGCCGACAGTATGCTGTGGGCTCTGGAAACACCATATATTTT. Translating gives CASSRQYAVGSGNTIYF.

For this clonotype: At one of its ends the junction is not consistent with the germline gene, which may arise from a read error. V gene TRBV30 combines with J gene TRBJ1-2; maybe TRBD1 (5 bases). The CDR3 runs 13 residues. Germline V gives CDR1 GTSNPN, CDR2 SVGIG (reference sequence). The CDR3 bases are TGTGCCTGGAGTGTATCCAGGGTACTATGGGGCGGCTTC. This encodes CAWSVSRVLWGGF.

This sequence joins TRBV3-1 and TRBJ1-3, with no clear D. In germline, CDR1 is LGHDT, CDR2 YNNKEL (reference sequence). V was shortened by 4 bases and J by 4 bases, with 11 bases between the two germline ends. The length of the CDR3 is 14 residues. The CDR3 DNA reads TGTGCCAGCAGCCCGAGGGAATCAGGAAACACCATATATTTT. This codes for CASSPRESGNTIYF. Looking up the rest from reference TRBV3-1 and TRBJ1-3 gives the full variable domain: DTAVSQTPKYLVTQMGNDKSIKCEQNLGHDTMYWYKQDSKKFLKIMFSYNNKELIINETVPNRFSPKSPDKAHLNLHINSLELGDSAVYFCASSPRESGNTIYFGEGSWLTVV.

This clonotype has a count of ten or more. This rearrangement joins TRBV3-1 to TRBJ2-7; 12 bases are a match to TRBD1. There are 17 residues in the CDR3. Germline CDR1 is LGHDT and CDR2 is YNNKEL (reference sequence). V shed 4 bases, J shed 5 bases, and the junction held 12 bases outside the gene matches. CDR3 in DNA: TGTGCCAGCAGCCCCTCGTACCGCGGGACAGGGGGCAACGAGCAGTACTTC. Translating gives CASSPSYRGTGGNEQYF.

This clonotype has at least ten counts. The genes are TRBV15 and TRBJ1-1; 7 bases align to TRBD1. The CDR3 is 12 residues long. The germline V gene encodes CDR1 LNHNV and CDR2 YYDKDF (reference sequence). After removal of 5 bases from V and 7 bases from J, the junction contained 4 bases not matched to a gene. CDR3 nucleotide sequence: TGTGCCACCAGCTCCACAGGGGTTGAAGCTTTCTTT. Its translation: CATSSTGVEAFF.

This clonotype was picked up a small number of times. The chain recombines TRBV28 with TRBJ1-5, with D perhaps matching TRBD1 (6 bases). Trimming took off 1 base at V and 3 bases at J, with 19 bases between the two ends. The CDR3 is 18 amino acids. In germline, CDR1 is MDHEN, CDR2 SYDVKM. CDR3 DNA sequence: TGTGCCAGCAGTTTATTCCACCCGGGGGCAGGGGCCAATCAGCCCCAGCATTTT. Protein sequence: CASSLFHPGAGANQPQHF.

The chain carries TRBV27 and TRBJ2-7; 10 bases are a match to TRBD2. Germline V gene lookup returns CDR1 MNHEY and CDR2 SMNVEV (reference sequence). The CDR3 runs to 18 residues. J lost 0 bases, V lost 5 bases, and 13 bases had no gene match. Here the CDR3 DNA reads TGTGCCAGCAGTCCCCTAAGACTACTAGCGGGGAACTCCTACGAGCAGTACTTC. Protein: CASSPLRLLAGNSYEQYF.

This clonotype was detected many times. The rearrangement joins TRBV6-5 to TRBJ1-4; TRBD1 matches 7 bases. The germline gives CDR1 MNHEY, CDR2 SVGAGI. There are 15 residues in the CDR3. The V and J ends lost 2 bases and 5 bases, in that order; junction bases with no gene match: 5. The CDR3 sequence is CASSYRDSLNEKLFF. The CDR3 DNA follows: TGTGCCAGCAGTTACCGGGACAGCTTAAATGAAAAACTGTTTTTT.

This clonotype was recorded a few times. The V gene is TRBV7-9, the J gene TRBJ2-2, with D maybe TRBD1 (5 bases). Per the germline V gene, CDR1 is SEHNR and CDR2 is FQNEAQ (reference sequence). This CDR3 is 13 amino acids long. Trimming stripped 3 bases from V and 5 bases from J, with 7 bases between. The CDR3 sequence: CASSFSGTGELFF. The CDR3 nucleotides read TGTGCCAGCAGCTTCTCAGGGACCGGGGAGCTGTTTTTT.

This clonotype was detected a few times. At one end, the junction sequence differs from germline, possibly due to a read error. V is TRBV7-7 and J is TRBJ2-1, with 16 positions matching TRBD2. The CDR3 runs to 16 residues. Germline V lookup: CDR1 SSHAT, CDR2 FNYEAQ (reference sequence). In nucleotides, the CDR3 is TGTGCTAGCAGCCCGGGACTAGCGGGGGGGATCAATGAGCAGTTCTTC. This translates into CASSPGLAGGINEQFF.

This clonotype was counted at least ten times. The CDR3 DNA is TGCGCCAGCAGCCAAGTCGGGGCCAACACCGGGGAGCTGTTTTTT. As protein: CASSQVGANTGELFF. The chain combines TRBV4-1 with TRBJ2-2; D possibly matches TRBD1 or TRBD2 (5 bases each). The CDR3 is 15 amino acids. V lost 1 base and J lost 2, with 8 bases in between. From germline, CDR1 is MGHRA and CDR2 YSYEKL.

This clonotype has only a few counts. This chain uses TRBV7-3 with TRBJ2-3; 12 bases align to TRBD1. The length of the CDR3 is 15 residues. Trimming removed 3 bases from V and 10 bases from J; junction bases left unmatched: 8. Germline CDR1 reads SGHTA; CDR2 reads FQGTGA. CDR3 DNA: TGTGCCAGCAGCTTCACCGGGACAGGGGGCGCTCCGCAGTATTTT. It codes for CASSFTGTGGAPQYF.

In its sample, this clonotype was seen a few times. The gene calls are TRBV5-1 and TRBJ2-2, with 8 bases identical to TRBD2. This CDR3 region has 17 residues. V lost 4 bases, J lost 0 bases, and 8 bases stayed unmatched. Germline CDR1 and CDR2: SGHRS and YFSETQ. CDR3 bases: TGCGCCAGCAGCGTACGGGGGGGCCTTTCGAACACCGGGGAGCTGTTTTTT. This encodes CASSVRGGLSNTGELFF.

The table lists this clonotype with many counts. The chain recombines TRBV5-5 with TRBJ1-2; no firm D call. The CDR3 totals 17 residues. Looked up from germline, CDR1 is SGHKS and CDR2 is YYEKEE (reference sequence). V gave up 0 bases and J gave up 0 bases, with 15 bases separating them. CDR3 bases: TGTGCCAGCAGCTTGGAGGATTTCATAAGAGCTAACTATGGCTACACCTTC. Amino acids: CASSLEDFIRANYGYTF.

This clonotype was recorded a few times. The chain links TRBV3-1 to TRBJ2-1; 8 bases are shared with TRBD2. The V gene end was trimmed by 4 bases and the J gene end by 5 bases; junction bases not matched to a gene: 19. This CDR3 has 19 amino acids. Per germline, CDR1 LGHDT and CDR2 YNNKEL (reference sequence). CDR3 sequence: CASSPQDRAAGVRNNEQFF. The DNA of the CDR3 is TGTGCCAGCAGCCCGCAAGATAGGGCAGCGGGAGTTCGGAACAATGAGCAGTTCTTC.